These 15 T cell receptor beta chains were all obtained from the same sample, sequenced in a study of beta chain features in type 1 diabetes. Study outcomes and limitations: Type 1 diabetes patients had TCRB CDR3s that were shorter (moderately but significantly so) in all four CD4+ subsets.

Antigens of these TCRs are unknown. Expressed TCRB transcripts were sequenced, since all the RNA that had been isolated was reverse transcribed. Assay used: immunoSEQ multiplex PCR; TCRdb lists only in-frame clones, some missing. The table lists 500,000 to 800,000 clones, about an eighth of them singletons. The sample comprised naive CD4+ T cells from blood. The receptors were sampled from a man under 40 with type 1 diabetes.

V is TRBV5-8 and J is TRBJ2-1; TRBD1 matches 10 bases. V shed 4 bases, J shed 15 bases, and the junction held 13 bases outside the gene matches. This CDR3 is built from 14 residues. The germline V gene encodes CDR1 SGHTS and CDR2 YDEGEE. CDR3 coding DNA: TGTGCCAGCAGCACGTCCCGGGACAGGGGCGGTCTGTTCTTC. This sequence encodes CASSTSRDRGGLFF.

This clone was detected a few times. The CDR3 here is CAIKGGMNTEAFF. The CDR3 DNA is TGTGCCATCAAGGGGGGAATGAACACTGAAGCTTTCTTT. The V gene is TRBV10-3, the J gene TRBJ1-1, with D perhaps matching TRBD1 (6 bases). Trimming stripped 7 bases from V and 0 bases from J, with 9 bases between. Looked up from germline, CDR1 is ENHRY and CDR2 is SYGVKD. CDR3 size: 13 residues.

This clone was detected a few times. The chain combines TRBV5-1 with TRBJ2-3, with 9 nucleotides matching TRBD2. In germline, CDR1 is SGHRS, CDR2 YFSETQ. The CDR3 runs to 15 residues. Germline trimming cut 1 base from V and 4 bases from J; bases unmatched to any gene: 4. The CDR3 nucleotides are TGCGCCAGCAGCTTGCGAGCGGGGGGTGCAGATACGCAGTATTTT. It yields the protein CASSLRAGGADTQYF.

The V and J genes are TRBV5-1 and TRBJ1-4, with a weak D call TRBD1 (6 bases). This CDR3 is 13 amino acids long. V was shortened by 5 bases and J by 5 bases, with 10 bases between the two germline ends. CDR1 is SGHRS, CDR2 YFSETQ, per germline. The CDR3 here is CASSGGPNEKLFF. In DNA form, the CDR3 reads TGCGCCAGCAGTGGGGGGCCGAATGAAAAACTGTTTTTT.

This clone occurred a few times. The CDR3 coding sequence is TGTGCCAGCAGCCTGACAGGGGGCTTGACTAGCACAGATACGCAGTATTTT. Residues: CASSLTGGLTSTDTQYF. The rearrangement uses TRBV4-2 and TRBJ2-3; the match to TRBD1 covers 10 bases. Germline lookup yields CDR1 LGHNA and CDR2 YNFKEQ. Unmatched junction bases numbered 7, after V lost 4 bases and J lost 0 bases. This CDR3 spans 17 amino acids.

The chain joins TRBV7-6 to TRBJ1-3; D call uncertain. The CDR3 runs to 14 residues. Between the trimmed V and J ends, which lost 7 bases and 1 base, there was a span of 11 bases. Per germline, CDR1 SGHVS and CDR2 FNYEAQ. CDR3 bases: TGTGCCAGCAAGGGATCCGCGTCTGGAAACACCATATATTTT. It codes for CASKGSASGNTIYF.

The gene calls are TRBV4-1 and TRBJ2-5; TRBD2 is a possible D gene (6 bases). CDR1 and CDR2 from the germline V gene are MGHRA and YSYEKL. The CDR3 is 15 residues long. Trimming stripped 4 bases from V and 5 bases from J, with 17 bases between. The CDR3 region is CASSPIGIGRETQYF. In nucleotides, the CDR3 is TGCGCCAGCAGCCCGATCGGGATAGGGAGGGAGACCCAGTACTTC.

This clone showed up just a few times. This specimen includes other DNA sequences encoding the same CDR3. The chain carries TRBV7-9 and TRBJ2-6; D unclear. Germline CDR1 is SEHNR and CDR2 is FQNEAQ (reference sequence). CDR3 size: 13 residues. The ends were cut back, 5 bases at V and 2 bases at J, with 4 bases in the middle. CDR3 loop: CASSPTGANVLTF. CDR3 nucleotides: TGTGCCAGCAGCCCAACTGGGGCCAACGTCCTGACTTTC.

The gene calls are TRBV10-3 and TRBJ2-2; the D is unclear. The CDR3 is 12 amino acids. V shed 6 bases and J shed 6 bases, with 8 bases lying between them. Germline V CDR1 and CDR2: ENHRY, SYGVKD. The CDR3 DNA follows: TGTGCCATCAGGGCATCGGCCGGGGAGCTGTTTTTT. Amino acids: CAIRASAGELFF.

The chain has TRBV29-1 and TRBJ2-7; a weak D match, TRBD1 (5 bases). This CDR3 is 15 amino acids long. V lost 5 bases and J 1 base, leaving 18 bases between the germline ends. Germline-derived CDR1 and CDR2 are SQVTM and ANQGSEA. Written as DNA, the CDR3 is TGCAGCGTTTATCTGATGACAGTAAGTTCCTACGAGCAGTACTTC. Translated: CSVYLMTVSSYEQYF.

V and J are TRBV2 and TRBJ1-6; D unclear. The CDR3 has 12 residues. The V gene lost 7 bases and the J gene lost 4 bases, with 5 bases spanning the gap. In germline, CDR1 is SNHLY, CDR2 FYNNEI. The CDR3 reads CASKGYNSPLHF. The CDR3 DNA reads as TGTGCCAGCAAAGGATATAATTCACCCCTCCACTTT.

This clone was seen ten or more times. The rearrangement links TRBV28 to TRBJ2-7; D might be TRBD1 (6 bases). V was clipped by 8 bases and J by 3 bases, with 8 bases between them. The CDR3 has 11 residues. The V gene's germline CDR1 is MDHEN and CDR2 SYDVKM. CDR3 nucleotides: TGTGCCAGCGTCAGGGGCTACGAGCAGTACTTC. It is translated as CASVRGYEQYF.

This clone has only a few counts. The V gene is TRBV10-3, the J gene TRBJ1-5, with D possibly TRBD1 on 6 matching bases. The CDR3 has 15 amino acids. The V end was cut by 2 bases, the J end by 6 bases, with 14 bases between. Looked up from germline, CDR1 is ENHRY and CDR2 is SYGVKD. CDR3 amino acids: CAISEGPRGSQPQHF. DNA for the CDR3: TGTGCCATCAGTGAGGGGCCCAGGGGCAGTCAGCCCCAGCATTTT.

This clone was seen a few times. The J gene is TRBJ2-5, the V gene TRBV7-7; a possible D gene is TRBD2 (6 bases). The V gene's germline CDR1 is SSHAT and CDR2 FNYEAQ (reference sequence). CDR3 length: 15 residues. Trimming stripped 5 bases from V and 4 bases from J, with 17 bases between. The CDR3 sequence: CASSKTGVQTETQYF. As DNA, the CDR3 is TGTGCCAGCAGCAAAACGGGGGTACAGACAGAGACCCAGTACTTC.

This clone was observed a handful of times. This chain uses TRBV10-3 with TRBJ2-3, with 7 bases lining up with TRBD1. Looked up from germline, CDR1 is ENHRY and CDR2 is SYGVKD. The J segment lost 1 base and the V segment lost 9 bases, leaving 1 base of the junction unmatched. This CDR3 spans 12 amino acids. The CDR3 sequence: CAIGQGTDTQYF. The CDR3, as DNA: TGTGCCATAGGACAGGGCACAGATACGCAGTATTTT.